The T cell receptor beta chain described here comes from a study of blood T cells in healthy people across ages. Across the whole study: Per every two T cells, about one barcoded beta molecule was captured by template switching.

This clonotype was picked up a small number of times. The second PCR ran about 7 to 12 cycles with a sample-barcoded 5' primer and J-beta primers. In TCRdb, the 5' RACE reads were re-called with MiXCR into one record per CDR3 protein. Of around 900,000 distinct CDR3 sequences listed, more than 25% are singletons. This TCR was recovered from a woman aged 80 or over in good health. Sequencing was performed on blood.

This CDR3 reads CASGELGSNQPQHF. The CDR3 DNA follows: TGCGCCAGCGGGGAGCTGGGGAGCAATCAGCCCCAGCATTTT. The chain is built from TRBV10-2 and TRBJ1-5; D remains unclear. Looked up from germline, CDR1 is WSHSY and CDR2 is SAAADI. The CDR3 runs to 14 residues. V gave up 8 bases and J gave up 1 base, with 12 bases separating them.